In its sample, the clone carrying this TCR beta chain was seen once. Its matching antigen is unknown. The primer mix had 60 Vbeta and 13 Jbeta primers. Here immunoSEQ multiplex PCR was the method, and the copy in TCRdb shows in-frame clones only, minus some. The sample yields 100,000 to 150,000 clones, around two thirds seen once. This sample is part of a study of cytomegalovirus exposure and HLA in healthy donors. Findings and limits, study-wide: The investigators catalogued 160 or so TCR beta chains as cytomegalovirus-associated. Sequencing depth roughly uniform across donors was assumed in presence/absence analyses. A highly shared variant cluster was judged a likely technical artifact. Earlier analysis found most TCR beta V segments productive about 87% or about 30% of the time.

Germline V lookup: CDR1 MNHNS, CDR2 SASEGT. The CDR3 length is 15 residues. Losses at the gene ends were 6 bases for V and 8 bases for J; bases not matched to a gene: 10. The sequence was obtained from a woman in her 40s in good health and CMV-seropositive. Input material: PBMCs. The chain uses TRBV6-1 and TRBJ2-1; 10 bases fit TRBD1. CDR3 in amino acids: CASRFRDRGSDEQFF. CDR3 bases: TGTGCCAGCAGGTTCCGGGACAGGGGTTCGGATGAGCAGTTCTTC.